The TCR beta chain under discussion was sequenced for a study of T cell responses to AZD1222 COVID-19 vaccine (dated by TCRdb to the early 2020s). General notes on the study: Because spike-specific TCR depth and breadth did not differ between the two schedules, AZD1222 recipients who got a second dose at roughly 4 weeks were pooled with those who got a second dose at roughly 12 weeks. Trial participants were enrolled by age into subgroups of 18-55, 56-69 and 70-plus years, and about 150, 27 and 61 TCR-sequenced participants, respectively, were included in these subgroups. A total of under 250 trial participants underwent TCR sequencing, of whom some 200 had received two doses of AZD1222 and some 25 had received two doses of the MenACWY control vaccine.

Note on this clone: What this receptor recognizes is not known. No clone much larger than this one lies a single base away; base qualities are absent.

Interpreted using the paper, the time point label stands for: baseline before first vaccination. Vaccinee samples were obtained from the UK trials COV001 and COV002, which included a single-blind randomized controlled phase 2/3 trial of AZD1222 (ChAdOx1 nCoV-19) in healthy adults. For TCRbeta chain sequencing, PBMC samples from trial participants were taken at day 0 and at day 28 after the second dose. The CDR3 regions of human TCRbeta chains were subjected to immunosequencing. The study's own analysis went as follows. Repertoire TCRs were checked for matches against a reference library of SARS-CoV-2-specific TCRs that had been generated using the MIRA antigen-specificity platform. Breadth was defined as the fraction of unique TCRs that were SARS-CoV-2-associated, and depth was defined as the fraction of total T cells that were SARS-CoV-2-associated. Using the MIRA data, each spike-specific TCR was assigned both to the spike region to which the TCR was reactive and to a CD4 or CD8 class. Log10-transformed breadth and depth values were compared by one-way ANOVA with Sidak's multiple comparisons tests. The table comes from immuneACCESS by way of TCRdb, which keeps in-frame sequences with V and J called. Part of the clones is missing from these tables; in studies checked, under half for an unresolved V gene and the rest for unknown reasons. The V and J calls and clone size are taken from that table; D and trimming were inferred from the DNA. The table for this sample lists roughly 180,000 clones; roughly 92% of them were counted only once. About 0.6% of the sample is taken by the ten largest.

General study outcomes and caveats: CD4 TCRs associated with the vaccine covered the entire spike protein, and the dominant responses were in regions 160-218 and 743-854. Conclusions about previously exposed vaccinees are limited, since just five or six AZD1222 recipients were seropositive for SARS-CoV-2 at baseline. In the small 56-69-year group, the increase in depth fell short of significance, most likely because of low power. Reportedly, close to half of the unique spike-specific TCRs recognized epitopes lying outside the regions that are mutated in the B.1.351 and B.1.1.7 variants. After two AZD1222 doses, spike-specific TCR breadth and depth were significantly higher than at day 0 and than in MenACWY recipients. Because no samples from the day 14 peak response were available, repertoires could be characterized only after the peak T cell response. Participants were mostly white British, with more females than males. The authors suggested clonal diversity may have been underestimated.

V and J are truncated by 1 base and 6 bases respectively, leaving an intervening sequence of 7 bases. CDR1 SGHAT and CDR2 FQNNGV are derived from the germline V gene. From the cysteine through the phenylalanine, the CDR3 covers 13 amino acids. Just CDR3 DNA is preserved here, 39 bases in frame from base 1. The input for sequencing was peripheral blood, taken on day 0 of AZD1222 vaccination. Recombination linked TRBV11-2 to TRBJ1-5; no D segment can be confidently identified. This receptor was identified in an adult in good health. CDR3 loop: CASSLAPGQPQHF. The nucleotide sequence is given as TGTGCCAGCAGCTTAGCACCGGGTCAGCCCCAGCATTTT.